The sample holds one count of the clone carrying this TCR beta chain. These data come from a study of blood T cell repertoires in COVID-19. Study-level information: PBMCs, B-cell-depleted T cells, or T cells were the source of the cDNA or gDNA that made up the material.

The CDR3 length is 14 residues. The germline gives CDR1 SGHNT, CDR2 YYREEE (reference sequence). Trimming cost V 3 bases and J 5 bases; bases outside gene matches: 5. Study processing details: It was from reference gene primer amplification that nucleated cell counts were estimated. Assay used: immunoSEQ multiplex PCR; TCRdb lists only in-frame clones, some missing. D and trimming come from the DNA, and the V and J calls and clone size come from that table. The profile covers about 55,000 clones, with 91% appearing a single time and 6.5% taken by the ten largest. The J gene is TRBJ2-5, the V gene TRBV5-4, with 9 bases identical to TRBD1. What was sequenced was peripheral blood. The receptor was derived from a man aged 50 to 60 with active COVID-19. CDR3 sequence (DNA): TGTGCCAGCAGCTACAGACAGGGGGGGGAGACCCAGTACTTC. Amino acids: CASSYRQGGETQYF.